What follows are 23 T cell receptor beta chains derived from one specimen sequenced in a study of human T cells and chemical hapten exposure. TCRdb recomputed calls from the RACE reads with MiXCR, one row per CDR3 protein. The table lists fewer than 400,000 distinct CDR3 sequences, roughly 6.9% of them singletons. Time point here: patch test 1, 2 weeks after DPC sensitization. This sample's treatment: therapeutic diphenylcyclopropenone sensitization with weekly scalp DPC. The sample here was whole blood, taken in connection with sensitization to the hapten diphenylcyclopropenone (DPC). Every receptor here comes from a woman between 18 and 29 years old with alopecia areata. Some clones in this sample may be carry-over from other donors' samples.

This clonotype came up many times. The V call is TRBV7-9, the J call TRBJ2-3, with 10 bases that match TRBD2. The CDR3 sequence is 16 residues long. With 4 bases clipped from V and 1 base from J, the junction kept 5 bases outside the gene matches. Germline-derived CDR1 and CDR2 are SEHNR and FQNEAQ (reference sequence). The CDR3 spells CASSSLLAGGTDTQYF. Written as DNA, the CDR3 is TGTGCCAGCAGCTCCCTCCTAGCGGGAGGCACAGATACGCAGTATTTT.

The rearrangement links TRBV20-1 to TRBJ1-5; D is undetermined. Germline V gives CDR1 DFQATT, CDR2 SNEGSKA (reference sequence). The V gene lost 0 bases and the J gene lost 0 bases, with 6 bases spanning the gap. There are 14 residues in the CDR3. CDR3 region: CSARDPASNQPQHF. CDR3 in DNA: TGCAGTGCTAGAGACCCGGCTAGCAATCAGCCCCAGCATTTT.

The rearrangement uses TRBV10-3 and TRBJ1-1, with D uncertain. CDR1 and CDR2 from the germline V gene are ENHRY and SYGVKD. This CDR3 contains 11 residues. V was pared by 7 bases and J by 5 bases, with 8 bases between. The CDR3 sequence: CAINAGTEAFF. CDR3 in DNA: TGTGCCATCAATGCGGGAACTGAAGCTTTCTTT.

The chain employs TRBV20-1 and TRBJ1-6; D might be TRBD1 (6 bases). The ends were cut back, 4 bases at V and 9 bases at J, with 13 bases in the middle. CDR3 length equals 13 residues. The germline CDR1 and CDR2 sequences are DFQATT and SNEGSKA (reference sequence). CDR3 loop: CSATSGATSPLHF. The DNA for the CDR3 is TGCAGTGCTACCTCAGGGGCCACTTCACCCCTCCACTTT.

Many counts were recorded for this clonotype. The V call is TRBV6-5, the J call TRBJ2-7; D perhaps matches TRBD2 (6 bases). V lost 11 bases and J lost 4, with 18 bases in between. CDR1 MNHEY and CDR2 SVGAGI come from the germline V gene. The CDR3 sequence is 13 residues long. Here the CDR3 reads CASRREIEYEQYF. In nucleotides, the CDR3 is TGTGCCTCACGGCGGGAAATCGAATACGAGCAGTACTTC.

This clonotype came up many times. The chain couples TRBV10-3 to TRBJ2-6; D ambiguous. This CDR3 comprises 19 residues. Germline CDR1 ENHRY, CDR2 SYGVKD. V lost 6 bases to trimming and J lost 0 bases, with 21 bases between them. CDR3 residues: CAIRPPKVTSSSGANVLTF. In DNA, the CDR3 is TGTGCCATCAGGCCCCCGAAGGTGACAAGTTCCTCTGGGGCCAACGTCCTGACTTTC.

This clonotype counts as medium-sized. The chain combines TRBV10-3 with TRBJ2-3; TRBD2 agrees at 8 bases. The V gene's germline CDR1 is ENHRY and CDR2 SYGVKD. J was trimmed by 6 bases and V by 8 bases; bases with no gene match: 7. The CDR3 runs 13 residues. The CDR3 coding sequence is TGTGCCATCGGGACTAGTGGAGAGGATACGCAGTATTTT. This translates into CAIGTSGEDTQYF.

The rearrangement links TRBV5-1 to TRBJ1-1, with 8 bases lining up with TRBD1. The CDR3 loop spans 16 amino acids. J gave up 4 bases and V 0 bases, and 8 bases lay outside the gene matches. CDR1 is SGHRS, CDR2 YFSETQ, per germline. For the CDR3, the DNA is TGCGCCAGCAGCTTGGACATGGGGACAGGAGTCACTGAAGCTTTCTTT. It is translated as CASSLDMGTGVTEAFF.

Ten or more counts support this clonotype. The rearrangement joins TRBV28 to TRBJ2-3; D call uncertain. CDR3 length equals 13 residues. From germline, CDR1 is MDHEN and CDR2 SYDVKM. Trimming took off 10 bases at V and 1 base at J, with 12 bases between the two ends. In nucleotides, the CDR3 is TGTGCCATCGAGTCCCAAGGCACAGATACGCAGTATTTT. This sequence encodes CAIESQGTDTQYF.

V and J are TRBV5-1 and TRBJ2-5; D is possibly TRBD1 (6 bases). The germline V gene has CDR1 SGHRS and CDR2 YFSETQ. Trimming stripped 5 bases from V and 2 bases from J, with 25 bases between. The CDR3 runs 18 residues. The CDR3 DNA is TGCGCCAGCAGTTCCACAATTTCGGACAGAGTAAAGCAAGAGACCCAGTACTTC. Translation gives CASSSTISDRVKQETQYF.

This clonotype was detected many times. The rearrangement uses TRBV6-5 and TRBJ2-2, with TRBD2 as a possible D gene (5 bases). The germline CDR1 and CDR2 sequences are MNHEY and SVGAGI. The CDR3 spans 14 residues. V lost 5 bases to trimming and J lost 1 base, with 8 bases between them. In DNA form, the CDR3 reads TGTGCCAGCAGTCCGAGCGGGAACACCGGGGAGCTGTTTTTT. It specifies CASSPSGNTGELFF.

The chain couples TRBV7-2 to TRBJ2-1, with 10 bases aligning to TRBD2. The CDR3 contains 19 residues. The J segment lost 5 bases and the V segment lost 6 bases, leaving 19 bases of the junction unmatched. Germline values: CDR1 SGHTA, CDR2 FQGNSA. This chain's CDR3 is CASSLTTYASGGPNNEQFF. As DNA, the CDR3 is TGTGCCAGCAGTCTCACCACTTACGCTAGCGGGGGACCTAACAATGAGCAGTTCTTC.

There are many counts of this clonotype. The chain links TRBV12-3 or TRBV12-4 to TRBJ1-1; 8 bases are a match to TRBD1. V gave up 7 bases and J gave up 3 bases; unmatched junction bases: 16. The CDR3 spans 17 residues. The CDR3 DNA is TGTGCCAGCACCCCCTCTGGACAGGGAGGCCCCTACACTGAAGCTTTCTTT. Translation: CASTPSGQGGPYTEAFF.

Details on this clonotype: Its ends do not fully match the called genes, so a read error is possible. The chain is built from TRBV7-9 and TRBJ1-4; possible D gene TRBD1, 5 bases. In germline, CDR1 is SEHNR, CDR2 FQNEAQ (reference sequence). The CDR3 sequence is 18 residues long. This CDR3 is CDSSSKPGRTTTNEKLFF. The DNA for the CDR3 is TGTGACAGCAGCTCGAAACCGGGACGGACGACAACTAATGAAAAACTGTTTTTT.

This clonotype was seen only a few times. This chain links TRBV7-6 with TRBJ1-3, with D perhaps TRBD1 (5 bases). CDR1 and CDR2 (germline): SGHVS, FNYEAQ. The CDR3 runs to 16 residues. The V and J ends lost 1 base and 0 bases respectively, with 10 bases between them. The CDR3 loop is CASSLVGGTSGNTIYF. The CDR3 DNA is TGTGCCAGCAGCTTAGTGGGAGGGACCTCTGGAAACACCATATATTTT. The full variable domain, its missing parts supplied by reference TRBV7-6 and TRBJ1-3, is GAGVSQSPRYKVTKRGQDVALRCDPISGHVSLYWYRQALGQGPEFLTYFNYEAQQDKSGLPNDRFSAERPEGSISTLTIQRTEQRDSAMYRCASSLVGGTSGNTIYFGEGSWLTVV.

Comments on this clonotype: Its ends do not fully match the called genes, so a read error is possible. The chain's CDR3 is CASSLSRTVTQYF. Here the CDR3 DNA reads TGTGCCAGCAGTTTATCCAGGACAGTTACGCAGTATTTT. The J gene is TRBJ2-3, the V gene TRBV27; perhaps TRBD1 as D (6 bases). CDR3 size: 13 residues. Per the germline V gene, CDR1 is MNHEY and CDR2 is SMNVEV (reference sequence).

This clonotype has a count of ten or more. The chain uses TRBV28 and TRBJ2-2; D may be TRBD1 (6 bases). Germline V gene data show CDR1 as MDHEN and CDR2 as SYDVKM. V was clipped by 8 bases and J by 1 base, with 8 bases between them. The CDR3 covers 13 residues. This chain's CDR3 is CASGTLNTGELFF. In nucleotides, the CDR3 is TGTGCCAGCGGGACACTGAACACCGGGGAGCTGTTTTTT.

This clonotype was found many times. V usage is TRBV5-5 and J usage is TRBJ2-2; D not resolved. Looked up from germline, CDR1 is SGHKS and CDR2 is YYEKEE (reference sequence). The V end lost 0 bases, the J end lost 6 bases, and 12 bases lay between the germline ends. The CDR3 length is 15 residues. CDR3 sequence: CASSLEYRPAGELFF. CDR3 DNA sequence: TGTGCCAGCAGCTTGGAGTATCGGCCGGCCGGGGAGCTGTTTTTT.

This clonotype was detected a few times. This chain connects TRBV3-1 to TRBJ2-7; no clear D. Between the trimmed V and J ends, which lost 0 bases and 0 bases, there was a span of 9 bases. The CDR3 extends over 15 amino acids. Per germline, CDR1 LGHDT and CDR2 YNNKEL (reference sequence). CDR3 sequence: CASSQEGPISYEQYF. As DNA, the CDR3 is TGTGCCAGCAGCCAAGAAGGTCCGATCTCCTACGAGCAGTACTTC.

This clonotype showed up just a few times. The CDR3 protein is CASRSLNQPQHF. The CDR3 DNA reads TGTGCCAGCAGGAGTCTCAATCAGCCCCAGCATTTT. This chain links TRBV28 with TRBJ1-5; no clear D. The CDR3 runs 12 residues. Trimming left V 6 bases short and J 3 bases short, with 6 bases between. From germline, CDR1 is MDHEN and CDR2 SYDVKM.

This clonotype was seen many times. This chain joins TRBV5-1 and TRBJ1-4, with unresolved D. With 0 bases removed from V and 5 bases from J, the gap between germline ends came to 5 bases. The CDR3 contains 13 residues. Germline V gene lookup returns CDR1 SGHRS and CDR2 YFSETQ. Here the CDR3 reads CASSLEPNEKLFF. Written as DNA, the CDR3 is TGCGCCAGCAGCTTGGAACCGAATGAAAAACTGTTTTTT.

The table lists this clonotype with a few counts. The V call is TRBV2, the J call TRBJ1-1; D remains ambiguous. CDR3 length: 12 residues. Germline assignment: CDR1 SNHLY and CDR2 FYNNEI. V was pared by 1 base and J by 4 bases, with 4 bases between. The CDR3 nucleotides are TGTGCCAGCAGTGAAGGGTTCACTGAAGCTTTCTTT. Its protein is CASSEGFTEAFF.

This clonotype has a count of ten or more. The J gene is TRBJ2-1, the V gene TRBV7-6; D is unresolved. The CDR3 runs 16 residues. V dropped 5 bases and J dropped 3 bases, with 17 bases sitting between them. Germline V lookup: CDR1 SGHVS, CDR2 FNYEAQ. The CDR3, as DNA: TGTGCCAGCAGCCCCTCAGGAGCCCCTAGCTACAATGAGCAGTTCTTC. Translated: CASSPSGAPSYNEQFF. Combining the CDR3 with reference TRBV7-6 and TRBJ2-1 gives the whole variable domain GAGVSQSPRYKVTKRGQDVALRCDPISGHVSLYWYRQALGQGPEFLTYFNYEAQQDKSGLPNDRFSAERPEGSISTLTIQRTEQRDSAMYRCASSPSGAPSYNEQFFGPGTRLTVL.